The 3 T cell receptor beta chains in this list originate from one sample, sequenced in a study of T-cell reconstitution after alpha-beta-depleted transplantation in children. A TCRbeta library incorporating unique molecular identifiers was prepared. TCRdb reprocessed the PCR reads with MiXCR, giving one entry per CDR3 protein. The sample consists of approximately 490,000 distinct CDR3 sequences, about 10% of them appearing once. The source material was PBMCs, sampled before TCRalphabeta/CD19-depleted stem cell transplant. The receptors stem from a child younger than 10 with inherited bone marrow failure, due to receive a stem cell transplant.

In its sample, this clonotype was seen many times. V and J are TRBV10-3 and TRBJ1-1; D remains ambiguous. Germline assignment: CDR1 ENHRY and CDR2 SYGVKD. The V end lost 2 bases, the J end lost 1 base, and 14 bases lay between the germline ends. CDR3 length: 16 amino acids. The CDR3 bases are TGTGCCATCAGTGAGCGAGGTGGAGCCCCGAACACTGAAGCTTTCTTT. Its translation: CAISERGGAPNTEAFF.

This clonotype was counted at least ten times. The J gene is TRBJ1-1, the V gene TRBV21-1; the table's TRBD1 call for D was not verified on the DNA. TRBV21-1 is listed as a pseudogene. The CDR3 length is 13 residues. The CDR3 loop reads CASSSGASTRAFF. The DNA of the CDR3 is TGTGCCAGCAGCTCAGGGGCGAGCACACGGGCTTTCTTT.

This clonotype was found many times. The chain has TRBV7-8 and TRBJ1-2, with D perhaps matching TRBD1 (5 bases). The CDR3 contains 13 residues. CDR1 is SGHVS and CDR2 is FQNEAQ in the germline V gene. Trimming shortened V by 5 bases and J by 1 base, and 8 bases separated the two germline ends. CDR3 amino acids: CASSRGVNYGYTF. Written as DNA, the CDR3 is TGTGCCAGCAGCCGAGGGGTTAACTATGGCTACACCTTC. The variable domain in full, completed from reference TRBV7-8 and TRBJ1-2, reads GAGVSQSPRYKVAKRGQDVALRCDPISGHVSLFWYQQALGQGPEFLTYFQNEAQLDKSGLPSDRFFAERPEGSVSTLKIQRTQQEDSAVYLCASSRGVNYGYTFGSGTRLTVV.